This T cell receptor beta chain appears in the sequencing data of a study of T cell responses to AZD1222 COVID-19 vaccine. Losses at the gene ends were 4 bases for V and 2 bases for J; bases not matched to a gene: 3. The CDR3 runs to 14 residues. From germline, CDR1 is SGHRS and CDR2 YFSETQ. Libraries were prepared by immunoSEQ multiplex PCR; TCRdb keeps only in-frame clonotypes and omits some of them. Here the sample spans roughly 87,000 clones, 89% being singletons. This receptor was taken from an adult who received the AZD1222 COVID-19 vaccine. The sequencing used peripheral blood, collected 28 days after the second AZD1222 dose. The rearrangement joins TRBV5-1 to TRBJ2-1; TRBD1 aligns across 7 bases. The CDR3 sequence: CASSPQGAYNEQFF. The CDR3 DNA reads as TGCGCCAGCAGCCCCCAGGGGGCCTACAATGAGCAGTTCTTC.